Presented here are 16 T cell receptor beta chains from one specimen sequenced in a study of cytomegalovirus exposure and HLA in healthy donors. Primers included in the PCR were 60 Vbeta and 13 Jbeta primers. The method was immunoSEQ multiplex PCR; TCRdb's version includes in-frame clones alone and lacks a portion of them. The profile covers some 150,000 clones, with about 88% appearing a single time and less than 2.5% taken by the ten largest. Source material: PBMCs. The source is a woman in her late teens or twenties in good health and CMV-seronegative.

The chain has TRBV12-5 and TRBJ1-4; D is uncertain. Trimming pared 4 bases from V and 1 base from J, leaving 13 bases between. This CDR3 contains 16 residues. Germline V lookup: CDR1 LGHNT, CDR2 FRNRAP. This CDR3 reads CASGWGVPETNEKLFF. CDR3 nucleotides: TGTGCTAGTGGTTGGGGAGTCCCCGAAACTAATGAAAAACTGTTTTTT.

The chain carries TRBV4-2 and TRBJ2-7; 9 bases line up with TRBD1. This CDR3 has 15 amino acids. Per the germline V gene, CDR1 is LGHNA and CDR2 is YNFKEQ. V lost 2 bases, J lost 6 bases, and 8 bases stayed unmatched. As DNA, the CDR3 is TGTGCCAGCAGCCAACCCGGGGACAGGGTTCGCGAGCAGTACTTC. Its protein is CASSQPGDRVREQYF.

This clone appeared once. CDR3 region: CASTFETYNSPLHF. The CDR3, as DNA: TGTGCCAGCACCTTCGAGACTTATAATTCACCCCTCCACTTT. This rearrangement joins TRBV7-9 to TRBJ1-6; D is undetermined. CDR1 and CDR2 from the germline V gene are SEHNR and FQNEAQ (reference sequence). This CDR3 is built from 14 residues. The ends were cut back, 7 bases at V and 4 bases at J, with 11 bases in the middle. Supplemented by reference TRBV7-9 and TRBJ1-6, the full variable domain reads DTGVSQNPRHKITKRGQNVTFRCDPISEHNRLYWYRQTLGQGPEFLTYFQNEAQLEKSRLLSDRFSAERPKGSFSTLEIQRTEQGDSAMYLCASTFETYNSPLHFGNGTRLTVT.

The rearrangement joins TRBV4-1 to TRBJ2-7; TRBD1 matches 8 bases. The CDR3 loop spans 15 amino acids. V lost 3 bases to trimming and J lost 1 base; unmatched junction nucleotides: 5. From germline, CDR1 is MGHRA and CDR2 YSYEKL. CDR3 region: CASSQRTGWSYEQYF. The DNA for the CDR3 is TGCGCCAGCAGCCAGCGGACAGGGTGGTCCTACGAGCAGTACTTC.

The CDR3 DNA follows: TGTGCCAGCAGTCCCCCGACGGGCTACGAGCAGTACTTC. Residues: CASSPPTGYEQYF. The chain couples TRBV6-5 to TRBJ2-7; D is unclear. Trimming shortened V by 5 bases and J by 3 bases, and 11 bases separated the two germline ends. Looked up from germline, CDR1 is MNHEY and CDR2 is SVGAGI. This CDR3 contains 13 residues.

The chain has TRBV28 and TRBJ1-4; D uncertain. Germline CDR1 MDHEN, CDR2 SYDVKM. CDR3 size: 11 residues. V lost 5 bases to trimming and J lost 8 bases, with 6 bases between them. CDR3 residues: CASSRREKLFF. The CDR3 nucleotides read TGTGCCAGCAGTCGCAGGGAAAAACTGTTTTTT.

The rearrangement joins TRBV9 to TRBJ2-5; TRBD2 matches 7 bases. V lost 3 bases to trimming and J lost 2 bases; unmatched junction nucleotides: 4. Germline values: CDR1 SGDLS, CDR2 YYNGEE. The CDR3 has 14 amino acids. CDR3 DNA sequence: TGTGCCAGCAGCGCTAGCGGTATACAAGAGACCCAGTACTTC. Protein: CASSASGIQETQYF.

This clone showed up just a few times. CDR3 loop: CASSYGTGGNSPLHF. The DNA of the CDR3 is TGTGCCAGCAGCTACGGGACAGGGGGAAATTCACCCCTCCACTTT. The chain couples TRBV5-4 to TRBJ1-6; TRBD1 matches 11 bases. With V trimmed by 3 bases and J by 7 bases, 3 bases remained unmatched. Germline V gives CDR1 SGHNT, CDR2 YYREEE (reference sequence). The length of the CDR3 is 15 residues.

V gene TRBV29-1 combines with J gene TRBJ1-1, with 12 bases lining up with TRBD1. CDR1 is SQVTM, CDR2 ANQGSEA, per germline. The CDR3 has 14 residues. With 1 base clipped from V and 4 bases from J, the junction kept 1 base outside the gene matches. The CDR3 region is CSVEGGQGATEAFF. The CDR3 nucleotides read TGCAGCGTTGAAGGGGGACAGGGGGCCACTGAAGCTTTCTTT.

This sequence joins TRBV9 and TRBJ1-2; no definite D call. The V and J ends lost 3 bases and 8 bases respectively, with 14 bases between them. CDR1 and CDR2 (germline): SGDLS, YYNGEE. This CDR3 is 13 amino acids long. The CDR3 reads CASSARPAEGYTF. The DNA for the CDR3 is TGTGCCAGCAGCGCCCGCCCAGCGGAGGGCTACACCTTC.

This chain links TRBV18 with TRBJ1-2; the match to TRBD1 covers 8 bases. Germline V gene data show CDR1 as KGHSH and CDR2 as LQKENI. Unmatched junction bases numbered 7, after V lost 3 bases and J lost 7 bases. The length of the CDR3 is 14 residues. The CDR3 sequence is CASSPNGGTGGYTF. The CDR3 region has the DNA TGTGCCAGCTCACCGAATGGCGGGACAGGTGGCTACACCTTC.

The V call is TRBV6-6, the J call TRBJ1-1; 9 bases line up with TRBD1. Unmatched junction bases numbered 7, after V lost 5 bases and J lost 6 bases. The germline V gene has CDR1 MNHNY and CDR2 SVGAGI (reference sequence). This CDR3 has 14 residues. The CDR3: CASSPGQGFPEAFF. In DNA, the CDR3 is TGTGCCAGCAGTCCGGGACAGGGTTTCCCTGAAGCTTTCTTT.

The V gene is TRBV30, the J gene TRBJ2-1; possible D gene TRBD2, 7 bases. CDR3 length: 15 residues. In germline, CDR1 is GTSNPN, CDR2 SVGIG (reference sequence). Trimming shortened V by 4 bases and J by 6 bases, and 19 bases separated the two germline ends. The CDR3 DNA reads TGTGCCTGGAACGTTGGCGGGGGCCTTCCCAATGAGCAGTTCTTC. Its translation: CAWNVGGGLPNEQFF.

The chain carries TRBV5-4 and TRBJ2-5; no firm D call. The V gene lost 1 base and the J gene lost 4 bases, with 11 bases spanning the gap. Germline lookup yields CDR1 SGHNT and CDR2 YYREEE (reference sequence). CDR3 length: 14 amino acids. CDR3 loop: CASSLWNGRETQYF. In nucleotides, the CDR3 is TGTGCCAGCAGCTTGTGGAATGGGCGAGAGACCCAGTACTTC.

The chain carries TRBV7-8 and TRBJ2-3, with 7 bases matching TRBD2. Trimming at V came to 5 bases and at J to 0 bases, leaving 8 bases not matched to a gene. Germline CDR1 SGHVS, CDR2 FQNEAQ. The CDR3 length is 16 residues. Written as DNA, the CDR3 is TGTGCCAGCAGCATTTTAGCGGGCTCTAGCACAGATACGCAGTATTTT. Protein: CASSILAGSSTDTQYF.

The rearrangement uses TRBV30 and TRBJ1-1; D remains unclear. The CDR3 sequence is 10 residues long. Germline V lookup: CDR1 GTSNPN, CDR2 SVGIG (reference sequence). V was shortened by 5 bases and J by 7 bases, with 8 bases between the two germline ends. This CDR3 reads CAWREGEAFF. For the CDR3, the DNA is TGTGCCTGGCGGGAGGGTGAAGCTTTCTTT.